The 32 T cell receptor beta chains below were found in one sample sequenced in a study of T cell responses to AZD1222 COVID-19 vaccine. TCRdb keeps only in-frame clones here, not all; method: immunoSEQ multiplex PCR. The sample has 160,000 or so clones, around nine tenths seen once; the top ten hold around 5.2%. The sequencing here drew on peripheral blood, taken on day 0 of AZD1222 vaccination. The receptors originated from an adult in good health.

The CDR3: CASSSGQGRFELTDTQYF. The CDR3 bases are TGTGCCAGCAGCTCCGGACAGGGGCGCTTCGAACTAACAGATACGCAGTATTTT. The V call is TRBV7-2, the J call TRBJ2-3; TRBD1 agrees at 9 bases. Germline values: CDR1 SGHTA, CDR2 FQGNSA. The junction had 14 bases not matched to a gene; V was cut back by 4 bases and J by 3 bases. There are 18 residues in the CDR3. Filled out from reference TRBV7-2 and TRBJ2-3, the complete variable domain reads GAGVSQSPSNKVTEKGKDVELRCDPISGHTALYWYRQSLGQGLEFLIYFQGNSAPDKSGLPSDRFSAERTGGSVSTLTIQRTQQEDSAVYLCASSSGQGRFELTDTQYFGPGTRLTVL.

The chain is built from TRBV9 and TRBJ1-3; D unresolved. V was cut by 2 bases and J by 4 bases, with 10 bases left in between. The CDR3 loop spans 14 amino acids. CDR1 and CDR2 from the germline V gene are SGDLS and YYNGEE. The CDR3 sequence is CASSVLGSGNTIYF. CDR3 DNA sequence: TGTGCCAGCAGCGTTTTAGGGTCCGGAAACACCATATATTTT.

J is TRBJ1-2 and V is TRBV4-3; a weak D match, TRBD1 (6 bases). This CDR3 spans 14 amino acids. Germline-derived CDR1 and CDR2 are LGHNA and YSLEER. Trimming took off 5 bases at V and 7 bases at J, with 17 bases between the two ends. CDR3 protein: CASSTPGTRAGYTF. In DNA, the CDR3 is TGCGCCAGCAGCACCCCCGGGACACGGGCTGGCTACACCTTC.

This clone has a single count. The chain combines TRBV15 with TRBJ1-1; a weak D match, TRBD1 (6 bases). In germline, CDR1 is LNHNV, CDR2 YYDKDF (reference sequence). The CDR3 extends over 13 amino acids. Trimming took off 0 bases at V and 11 bases at J, with 13 bases between the two ends. This CDR3 is CATSRDRQERAFF. Written as DNA, the CDR3 is TGTGCCACCAGCAGAGACCGACAGGAACGGGCTTTCTTT.

The gene calls are TRBV29-1 and TRBJ2-5; D is undetermined. The germline CDR1 and CDR2 sequences are SQVTM and ANQGSEA. The CDR3 runs 14 residues. V was cut by 4 bases and J by 6 bases, with 18 bases left in between. CDR3 residues: CSVVPPTGWKTQYF. The CDR3 nucleotides are TGCAGCGTTGTTCCGCCGACCGGTTGGAAGACCCAGTACTTC.

The chain joins TRBV7-9 to TRBJ2-2, with 8 bases matching TRBD2. Germline V CDR1 and CDR2: SEHNR, FQNEAQ (reference sequence). J was trimmed by 4 bases and V by 5 bases; bases with no gene match: 9. The CDR3 contains 16 residues. The CDR3 coding sequence is TGTGCCAGCAGCGGCGGGGGGCAAGCGAGCACCGGGGAGCTGTTTTTT. The encoded protein is CASSGGGQASTGELFF.

The J gene is TRBJ1-2, the V gene TRBV7-3; the match to TRBD1 covers 7 bases. This CDR3 region has 16 residues. Germline loops: CDR1 SGHTA, CDR2 FQGTGA. V lost 0 bases and J lost 7; bases outside the gene matches: 11. The CDR3, as DNA: TGTGCCAGCAGCTTAACCCCAGTTAGGACAGGCGGTGGCTACACCTTC. Its protein is CASSLTPVRTGGGYTF.

The sample holds one count of this clone. The chain combines TRBV7-2 with TRBJ2-7; TRBD2 agrees at 10 bases. This CDR3 has 15 residues. The V and J ends lost 5 bases and 6 bases, in that order; junction bases with no gene match: 10. Germline assignment: CDR1 SGHTA and CDR2 FQGNSA. CDR3 in amino acids: CASSLHSGLASEQYF. In DNA, the CDR3 is TGTGCCAGCAGCCTCCACTCGGGACTAGCGAGCGAGCAGTACTTC.

This clone has just a few counts. This chain links TRBV6-6 with TRBJ1-5; 8 bases fit TRBD1. This CDR3 region has 14 residues. Germline V gene data show CDR1 as MNHNY and CDR2 as SVGAGI (reference sequence). With V trimmed by 11 bases and J by 3 bases, 9 bases remained unmatched. The CDR3 sequence is CACQPDRDNQPQHF. CDR3 DNA sequence: TGTGCCTGTCAACCGGACAGGGACAATCAGCCCCAGCATTTT.

The chain recombines TRBV30 with TRBJ1-1; maybe TRBD1 (5 bases). This CDR3 spans 14 amino acids. V lost 0 bases and J 4 bases, leaving 12 bases between the germline ends. Germline CDR1 GTSNPN, CDR2 SVGIG (reference sequence). The CDR3 protein is CAWSVWGVVTEAFF. CDR3 DNA: TGTGCCTGGAGTGTCTGGGGGGTGGTCACTGAAGCTTTCTTT.

V is TRBV7-6 and J is TRBJ2-1, with TRBD2 identical over 8 bases. This CDR3 comprises 15 residues. The V gene's germline CDR1 is SGHVS and CDR2 FNYEAQ. The V segment lost 6 bases and the J segment 2 bases; nucleotides outside the gene matches: 6. The CDR3 region has the DNA TGTGCCAGCAGTCCTCCGGGACTAGCCTACAATGAGCAGTTCTTC. Protein: CASSPPGLAYNEQFF. Combining the CDR3 with reference TRBV7-6 and TRBJ2-1 gives the whole variable domain GAGVSQSPRYKVTKRGQDVALRCDPISGHVSLYWYRQALGQGPEFLTYFNYEAQQDKSGLPNDRFSAERPEGSISTLTIQRTEQRDSAMYRCASSPPGLAYNEQFFGPGTRLTVL.

The V gene is TRBV19, the J gene TRBJ2-7, with 11 bases identical to TRBD2. The germline V gene has CDR1 LNHDA and CDR2 SQIVND (reference sequence). V was pared by 9 bases and J by 3 bases, with 10 bases of the junction left unmatched. The CDR3 length is 15 residues. The DNA of the CDR3 is TGTGCCAGCTCGACGACTAGCGGGAATAACTACGAGCAGTACTTC. Its protein is CASSTTSGNNYEQYF.

The V gene is TRBV7-9, the J gene TRBJ2-5; D unclear. This CDR3 contains 16 residues. Trimming left V 2 bases short and J 5 bases short, with 18 bases between. In germline, CDR1 is SEHNR, CDR2 FQNEAQ (reference sequence). The CDR3, as DNA: TGTGCCAGCAGCTTATCGCGGACCGCCGAGGCGGAGACCCAGTACTTC. It is translated as CASSLSRTAEAETQYF.

This sequence joins TRBV7-8 and TRBJ2-7; D perhaps matches TRBD2 (5 bases). CDR1 and CDR2 (germline): SGHVS, FQNEAQ. Trimming removed 2 bases at V and 3 bases at J, with 8 bases between. This CDR3 region has 13 residues. Here the CDR3 DNA reads TGTGCCAGCAGCTTAACTAGTAACTACGAGCAGTACTTC. Amino acids: CASSLTSNYEQYF.

The gene calls are TRBV4-2 and TRBJ2-4; 10 bases match TRBD2. The trim removed 0 bases at V and 8 bases at J, leaving 7 bases unmatched. CDR3 length: 16 residues. Germline V gene data show CDR1 as LGHNA and CDR2 as YNFKEQ. The CDR3 DNA is TGTGCCAGCAGCCAAGATCTCTCTAGCGGGAGTGACATTCAGTACTTC. Protein product: CASSQDLSSGSDIQYF.

The chain carries TRBV15 and TRBJ1-5; the D is unclear. Germline V lookup: CDR1 LNHNV, CDR2 YYDKDF (reference sequence). V lost 1 base to trimming and J lost 2 bases, with 9 bases between them. The CDR3 has 15 amino acids. Here the CDR3 reads CATSRGGRGNQPQHF. The CDR3 DNA reads TGTGCCACCAGCAGAGGGGGTAGGGGCAATCAGCCCCAGCATTTT.

Turning to this clone: This sample includes further DNA sequences coding for the same CDR3. This chain connects TRBV5-4 to TRBJ1-1; D is perhaps TRBD1 (6 bases). The CDR3 spans 14 residues. Deletions cut 4 bases from V and 1 base from J, with 11 bases between. The V gene's germline CDR1 is SGHNT and CDR2 YYREEE (reference sequence). The CDR3 nucleotides read TGTGCCAGCAGCCCTACAGGGCCGAACACTGAAGCTTTCTTT. This gives the protein CASSPTGPNTEAFF.

CDR3 in DNA: TGTGCCAGCAGCGTAGATGGTAGCGGGAGAGAGACCCAGTACTTC. It encodes CASSVDGSGRETQYF. This chain links TRBV9 with TRBJ2-5, with 9 bases lining up with TRBD2. Germline CDR1 SGDLS, CDR2 YYNGEE. This CDR3 contains 15 residues. Trimming removed 0 bases from V and 4 bases from J; junction bases left unmatched: 4.

This rearrangement joins TRBV3-1 (or the pseudogene TRBV3-2) to TRBJ2-7; tentatively, D is TRBD1 (6 bases). The germline CDR1 and CDR2 sequences are LGHDT and YNNKEL (reference sequence). V dropped 4 bases and J dropped 0 bases, with 13 bases sitting between them. This CDR3 is built from 15 residues. Written as DNA, the CDR3 is TGTGCCAGCAGCCTCGGACAGACGAGCTCCTACGAGCAGTACTTC. Residues: CASSLGQTSSYEQYF.

The chain has TRBV27 and TRBJ2-3; the match to TRBD2 covers 7 bases. From germline, CDR1 is MNHEY and CDR2 SMNVEV (reference sequence). Trimming removed 5 bases from V and 9 bases from J; junction bases left unmatched: 5. The CDR3 runs to 12 residues. The DNA of the CDR3 is TGTGCCAGCAGTCCGGGACTACTCACGCAGTATTTT. Translation gives CASSPGLLTQYF.

This rearrangement joins TRBV5-4 to TRBJ1-4; D is possibly TRBD1 (5 bases). The CDR3 is made up of 13 amino acids. Looked up from germline, CDR1 is SGHNT and CDR2 is YYREEE (reference sequence). Trimming removed 0 bases at V and 8 bases at J, with 8 bases between. The CDR3 sequence: CASSLGRVEKLFF. CDR3 nucleotide sequence: TGTGCCAGCAGCTTGGGCAGGGTAGAAAAACTGTTTTTT.

This chain uses TRBV6-4 with TRBJ2-3; TRBD2 is a possible D gene (6 bases). CDR3 length: 15 residues. Germline values: CDR1 MRHNA, CDR2 SNTAGT. Deletions cut 6 bases from V and 1 base from J, with 14 bases between. The CDR3 spells CASSALGGGTDTQYF. CDR3 in DNA: TGTGCCAGCAGCGCCCTGGGGGGTGGCACAGATACGCAGTATTTT.

V is TRBV5-1 and J is TRBJ2-7; D remains ambiguous. CDR1 and CDR2 from the germline V gene are SGHRS and YFSETQ. The CDR3 runs to 15 residues. Trimming shortened V by 3 bases and J by 0 bases, and 13 bases separated the two germline ends. The CDR3 bases are TGCGCCAGCAGCTCAGGCGCCTGGAGCTCCTACGAGCAGTACTTC. Its protein product is CASSSGAWSSYEQYF.

This clone was counted a single time. This sequence joins TRBV28 and TRBJ1-2; D remains unclear. The length of the CDR3 is 11 residues. V was cut by 3 bases and J by 10 bases, with 9 bases left in between. Germline CDR1 MDHEN, CDR2 SYDVKM. The CDR3 is CASSFPGFYTF. The CDR3 bases are TGTGCCAGCAGTTTCCCCGGGTTCTACACCTTC.

The chain is built from TRBV5-6 and TRBJ2-2; D is undetermined. Trimming removed 5 bases at V and 5 bases at J, with 10 bases between. This CDR3 comprises 13 residues. Per germline, CDR1 SGHDT and CDR2 YYEEEE. The CDR3 here is CASSKRFTGELFF. The CDR3 DNA is TGTGCCAGCAGTAAAAGGTTTACCGGGGAGCTGTTTTTT.

This clone was detected only once. This rearrangement joins TRBV28 to TRBJ2-1, with unresolved D. The CDR3 totals 12 residues. The germline CDR1 and CDR2 sequences are MDHEN and SYDVKM. V lost 8 bases, J lost 8 bases, and 13 bases lay in between. CDR3 protein: CASSPVGYEQFF. As DNA, the CDR3 is TGTGCCAGCTCCCCAGTAGGGTATGAGCAGTTCTTC.

The chain recombines TRBV28 with TRBJ2-1; either TRBD1 or TRBD2 may fit D (5 bases each). The CDR3 has 14 amino acids. Germline values: CDR1 MDHEN, CDR2 SYDVKM. Trimming left V 5 bases short and J 5 bases short, with 13 bases between. The CDR3 sequence: CASSGWGTNNEQFF. CDR3 DNA sequence: TGTGCCAGCAGTGGATGGGGGACCAACAATGAGCAGTTCTTC.

This chain links TRBV5-1 with TRBJ1-1; D call uncertain. Trimming pared 2 bases from V and 2 bases from J, leaving 10 bases between. The germline gives CDR1 SGHRS, CDR2 YFSETQ. CDR3 length: 14 amino acids. The CDR3 bases are TGCGCCAGCAGCTTAAAGGGCAGCAACACTGAAGCTTTCTTT. This codes for CASSLKGSNTEAFF.

V gene TRBV20-1 combines with J gene TRBJ2-1, with no clear D. Trimming cost V 6 bases and J 8 bases, with 8 bases left between them. The germline V gene has CDR1 DFQATT and CDR2 SNEGSKA (reference sequence). This CDR3 region has 10 residues. CDR3 loop: CSASWDEQFF. In DNA, the CDR3 is TGCAGTGCCAGTTGGGATGAGCAGTTCTTC.

This rearrangement joins TRBV4-2 to TRBJ2-2, with D perhaps being TRBD1 or TRBD2 (5 bases each). The CDR3 covers 16 residues. Germline CDR1 is LGHNA and CDR2 is YNFKEQ. V was clipped by 6 bases and J by 5 bases, with 19 bases between them. CDR3 coding DNA: TGTGCCAGCAGGGCGGTCTGGGCAGGGACGACCGGGGAGCTGTTTTTT. Its protein product is CASRAVWAGTTGELFF.

V gene TRBV5-6 combines with J gene TRBJ1-6, with 11 bases matching TRBD1. The CDR3 length is 15 residues. J lost 10 bases, V lost 3 bases, and 6 bases had no gene match. CDR1 and CDR2 from the germline V gene are SGHDT and YYEEEE. In DNA form, the CDR3 reads TGTGCCAGCAGCTCGGACAGGGGGCTGAGGTCACCCCTCCACTTT. This codes for CASSSDRGLRSPLHF.

The chain has TRBV5-1 and TRBJ2-2; the D gene is possibly TRBD1 (6 bases). The CDR3 is 17 residues long. Trimming shortened V by 3 bases and J by 0 bases, and 15 bases separated the two germline ends. Germline-derived CDR1 and CDR2 are SGHRS and YFSETQ. In nucleotides, the CDR3 is TGCGCCAGCAGCTGGCGTTCGGACAGACCGAACACCGGGGAGCTGTTTTTT. It yields the protein CASSWRSDRPNTGELFF.